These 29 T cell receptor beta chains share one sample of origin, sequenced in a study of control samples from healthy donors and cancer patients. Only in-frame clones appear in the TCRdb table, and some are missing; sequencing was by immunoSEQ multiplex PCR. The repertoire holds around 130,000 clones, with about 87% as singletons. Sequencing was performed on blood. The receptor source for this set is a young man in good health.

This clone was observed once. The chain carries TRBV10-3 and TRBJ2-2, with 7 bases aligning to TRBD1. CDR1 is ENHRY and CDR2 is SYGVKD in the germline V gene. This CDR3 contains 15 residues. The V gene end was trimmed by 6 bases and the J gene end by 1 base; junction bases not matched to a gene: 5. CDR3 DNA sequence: TGTGCCATCAGGCCTACAGGGGTGAACACCGGGGAGCTGTTTTTT. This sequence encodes CAIRPTGVNTGELFF.

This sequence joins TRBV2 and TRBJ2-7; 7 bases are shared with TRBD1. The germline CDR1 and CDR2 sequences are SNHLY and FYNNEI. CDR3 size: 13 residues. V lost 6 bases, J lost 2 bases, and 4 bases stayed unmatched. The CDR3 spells CASRVDRAYEQYF. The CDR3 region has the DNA TGTGCCAGCAGGGTTGACAGGGCCTACGAGCAGTACTTC.

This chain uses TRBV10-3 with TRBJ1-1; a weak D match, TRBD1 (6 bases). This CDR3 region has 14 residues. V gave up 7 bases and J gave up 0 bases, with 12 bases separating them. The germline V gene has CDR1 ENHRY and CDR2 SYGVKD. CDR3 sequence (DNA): TGTGCCATCAAAGGGGGAGGGATGAACACTGAAGCTTTCTTT. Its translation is CAIKGGGMNTEAFF.

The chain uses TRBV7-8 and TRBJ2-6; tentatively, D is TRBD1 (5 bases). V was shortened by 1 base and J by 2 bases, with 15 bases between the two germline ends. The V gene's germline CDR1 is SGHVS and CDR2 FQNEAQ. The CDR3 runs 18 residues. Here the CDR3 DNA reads TGTGCCAGCAGCTTAGTGGGGCTTGACTTCACTGGGGCCAACGTCCTGACTTTC. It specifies CASSLVGLDFTGANVLTF.

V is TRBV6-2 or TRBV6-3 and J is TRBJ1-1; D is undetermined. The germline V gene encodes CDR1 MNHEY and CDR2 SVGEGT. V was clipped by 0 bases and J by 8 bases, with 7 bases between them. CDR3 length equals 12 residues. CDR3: CASSYSRREAFF. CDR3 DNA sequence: TGTGCCAGCAGTTACTCGCGGAGGGAAGCTTTCTTT.

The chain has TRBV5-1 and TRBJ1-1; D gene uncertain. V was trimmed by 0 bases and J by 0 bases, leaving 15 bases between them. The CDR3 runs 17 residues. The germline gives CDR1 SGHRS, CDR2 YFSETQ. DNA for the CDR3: TGCGCCAGCAGCTTGGGGGCGGTATCGACATTGAACACTGAAGCTTTCTTT. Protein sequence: CASSLGAVSTLNTEAFF.

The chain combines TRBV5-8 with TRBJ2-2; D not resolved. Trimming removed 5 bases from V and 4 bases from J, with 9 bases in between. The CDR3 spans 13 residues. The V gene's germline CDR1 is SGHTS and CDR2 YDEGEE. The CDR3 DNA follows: TGTGCCAGCAGTGCGTACAGCACCGGGGAGCTGTTTTTT. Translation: CASSAYSTGELFF.

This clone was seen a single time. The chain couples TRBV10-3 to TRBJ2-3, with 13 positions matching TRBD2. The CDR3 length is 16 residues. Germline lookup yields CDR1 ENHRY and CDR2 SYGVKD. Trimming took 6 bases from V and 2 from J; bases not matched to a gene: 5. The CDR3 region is CAISGTSGANTDTQYF. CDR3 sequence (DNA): TGTGCCATCAGCGGGACTAGCGGGGCAAACACAGATACGCAGTATTTT.

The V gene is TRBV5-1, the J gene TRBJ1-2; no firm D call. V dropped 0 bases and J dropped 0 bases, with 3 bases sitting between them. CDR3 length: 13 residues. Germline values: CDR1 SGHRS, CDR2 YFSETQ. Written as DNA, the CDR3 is TGCGCCAGCAGCTTGGAGCCTAACTATGGCTACACCTTC. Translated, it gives CASSLEPNYGYTF.

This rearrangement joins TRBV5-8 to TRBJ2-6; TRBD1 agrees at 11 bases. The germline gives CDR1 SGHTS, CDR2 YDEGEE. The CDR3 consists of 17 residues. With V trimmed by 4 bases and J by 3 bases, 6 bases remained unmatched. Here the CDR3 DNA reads TGTGCCAGCAGCCCCGGACAGGGGGCATATGGGGCCAACGTCCTGACTTTC. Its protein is CASSPGQGAYGANVLTF.

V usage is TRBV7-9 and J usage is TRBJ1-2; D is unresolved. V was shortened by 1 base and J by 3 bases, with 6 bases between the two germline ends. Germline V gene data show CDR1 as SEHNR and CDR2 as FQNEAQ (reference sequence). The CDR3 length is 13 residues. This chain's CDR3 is CASSLESYYGYTF. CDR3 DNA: TGTGCCAGCAGCTTAGAATCCTACTATGGCTACACCTTC.

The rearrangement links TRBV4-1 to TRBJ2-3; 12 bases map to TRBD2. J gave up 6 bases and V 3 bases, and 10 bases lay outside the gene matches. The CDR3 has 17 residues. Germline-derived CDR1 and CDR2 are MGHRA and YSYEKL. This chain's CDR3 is CASSQELGLAGRDTQYF. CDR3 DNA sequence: TGCGCCAGCAGCCAGGAGCTTGGACTAGCGGGGCGGGATACGCAGTATTTT.

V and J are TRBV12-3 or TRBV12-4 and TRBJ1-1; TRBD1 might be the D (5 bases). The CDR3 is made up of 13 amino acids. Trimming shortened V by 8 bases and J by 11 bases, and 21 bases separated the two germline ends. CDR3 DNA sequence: TGTGCCAGCTCTTCTACATCCCCGGGGACGGCTTTCTTT. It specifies CASSSTSPGTAFF.

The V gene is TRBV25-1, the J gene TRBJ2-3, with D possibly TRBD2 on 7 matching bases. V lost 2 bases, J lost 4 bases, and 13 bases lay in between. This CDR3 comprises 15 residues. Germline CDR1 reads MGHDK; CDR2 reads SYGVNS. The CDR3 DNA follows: TGTGCCAGCAGTGAAAGGGGGGGCTCGTCAGATACGCAGTATTTT. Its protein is CASSERGGSSDTQYF.

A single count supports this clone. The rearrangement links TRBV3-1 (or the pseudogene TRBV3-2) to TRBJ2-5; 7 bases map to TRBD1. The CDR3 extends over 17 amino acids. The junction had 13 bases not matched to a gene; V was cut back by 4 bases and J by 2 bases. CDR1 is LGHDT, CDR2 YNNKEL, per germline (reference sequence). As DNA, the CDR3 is TGTGCCAGCAGCCCGGATAGGACAGGTCCCGATCAAGAGACCCAGTACTTC. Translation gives CASSPDRTGPDQETQYF.

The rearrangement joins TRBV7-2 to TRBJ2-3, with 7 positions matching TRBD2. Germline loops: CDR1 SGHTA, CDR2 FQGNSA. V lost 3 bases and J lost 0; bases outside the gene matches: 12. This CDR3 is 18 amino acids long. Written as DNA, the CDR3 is TGTGCCAGCAGCTTGCGGGCTAGCGGAAAAACTAGCACAGATACGCAGTATTTT. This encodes CASSLRASGKTSTDTQYF.

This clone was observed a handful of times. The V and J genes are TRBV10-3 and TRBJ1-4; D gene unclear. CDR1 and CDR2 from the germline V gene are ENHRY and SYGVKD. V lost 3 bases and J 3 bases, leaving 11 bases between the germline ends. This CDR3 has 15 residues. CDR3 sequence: CAISDSRGSNEKLFF. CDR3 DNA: TGTGCCATCAGTGATAGTCGAGGGTCTAATGAAAAACTGTTTTTT.

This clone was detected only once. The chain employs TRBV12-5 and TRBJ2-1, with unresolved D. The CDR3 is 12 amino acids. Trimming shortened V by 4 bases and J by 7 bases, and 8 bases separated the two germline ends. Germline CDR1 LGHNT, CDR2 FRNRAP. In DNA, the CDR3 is TGTGCTAGTGGTTCCCTGTGGAATGAGCAGTTCTTC. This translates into CASGSLWNEQFF. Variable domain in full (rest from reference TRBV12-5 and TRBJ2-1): DARVTQTPRHKVTEMGQEVTMRCQPILGHNTVFWYRQTMMQGLELLAYFRNRAPLDDSGMPKDRFSAEMPDATLATLKIQPSEPRDSAVYFCASGSLWNEQFFGPGTRLTVL.

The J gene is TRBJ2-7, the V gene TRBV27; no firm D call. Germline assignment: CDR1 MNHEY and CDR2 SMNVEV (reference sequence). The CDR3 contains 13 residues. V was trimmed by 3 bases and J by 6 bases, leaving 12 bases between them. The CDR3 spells CASSFGQLSEQYF. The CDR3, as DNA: TGTGCCAGCAGTTTCGGTCAACTGAGCGAGCAGTACTTC.

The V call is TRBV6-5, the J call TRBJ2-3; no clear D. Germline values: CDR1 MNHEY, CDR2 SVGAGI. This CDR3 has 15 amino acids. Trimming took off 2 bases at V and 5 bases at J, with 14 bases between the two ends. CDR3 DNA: TGTGCCAGCAGTTACAAAATGCGGTCGGGAGATACGCAGTATTTT. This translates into CASSYKMRSGDTQYF.

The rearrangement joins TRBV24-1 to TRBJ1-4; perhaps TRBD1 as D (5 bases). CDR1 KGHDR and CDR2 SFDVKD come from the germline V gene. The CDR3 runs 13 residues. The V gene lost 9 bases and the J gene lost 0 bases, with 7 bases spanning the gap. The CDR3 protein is CATGGSTNEKLFF. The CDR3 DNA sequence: TGTGCCACCGGGGGATCAACTAATGAAAAACTGTTTTTT.

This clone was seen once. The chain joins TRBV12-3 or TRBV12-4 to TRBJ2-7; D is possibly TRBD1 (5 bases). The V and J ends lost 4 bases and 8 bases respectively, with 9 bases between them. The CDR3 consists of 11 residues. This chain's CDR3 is CASSSTEKQYF. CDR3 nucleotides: TGTGCCAGCAGTTCGACAGAAAAGCAGTACTTC.

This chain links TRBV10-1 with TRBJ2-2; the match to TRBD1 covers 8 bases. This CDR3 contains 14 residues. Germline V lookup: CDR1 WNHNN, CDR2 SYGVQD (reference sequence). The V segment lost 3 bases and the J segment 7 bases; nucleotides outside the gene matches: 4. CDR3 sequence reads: CASSDGQGLGELFF. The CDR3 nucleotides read TGCGCCAGCAGTGACGGACAGGGACTCGGGGAGCTGTTTTTT.

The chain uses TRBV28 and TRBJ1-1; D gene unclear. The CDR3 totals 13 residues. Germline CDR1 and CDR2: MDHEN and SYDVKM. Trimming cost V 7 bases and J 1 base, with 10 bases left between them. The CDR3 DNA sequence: TGTGCCAGCACCCGGAAGAGGAACACTGAAGCTTTCTTT. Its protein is CASTRKRNTEAFF.

The CDR3 spells CASSFGAFNYGYTF. DNA for the CDR3: TGTGCCAGCAGCTTTGGAGCTTTTAACTATGGCTACACCTTC. J is TRBJ1-2 and V is TRBV5-8; D is unclear. Germline V CDR1 and CDR2: SGHTS, YDEGEE. This CDR3 has 14 amino acids. V was clipped by 2 bases and J by 1 base, with 9 bases between them.

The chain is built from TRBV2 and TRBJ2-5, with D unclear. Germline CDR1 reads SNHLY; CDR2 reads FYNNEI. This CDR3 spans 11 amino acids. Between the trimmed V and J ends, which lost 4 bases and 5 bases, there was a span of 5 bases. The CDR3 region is CASSVRETQYF. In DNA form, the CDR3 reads TGTGCCAGCAGTGTAAGGGAGACCCAGTACTTC.

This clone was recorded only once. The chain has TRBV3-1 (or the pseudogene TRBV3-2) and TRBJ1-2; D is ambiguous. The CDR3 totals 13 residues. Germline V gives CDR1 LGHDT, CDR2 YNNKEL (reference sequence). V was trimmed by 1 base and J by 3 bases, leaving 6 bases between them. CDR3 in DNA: TGTGCCAGCAGCCAAGCCAACTACTATGGCTACACCTTC. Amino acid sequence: CASSQANYYGYTF.

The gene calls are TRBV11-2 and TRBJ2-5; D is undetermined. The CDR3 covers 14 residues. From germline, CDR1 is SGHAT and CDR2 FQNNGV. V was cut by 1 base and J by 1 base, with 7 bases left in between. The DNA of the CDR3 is TGTGCCAGCAGCTTAGTGGCCACCCAAGAGACCCAGTACTTC. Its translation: CASSLVATQETQYF.

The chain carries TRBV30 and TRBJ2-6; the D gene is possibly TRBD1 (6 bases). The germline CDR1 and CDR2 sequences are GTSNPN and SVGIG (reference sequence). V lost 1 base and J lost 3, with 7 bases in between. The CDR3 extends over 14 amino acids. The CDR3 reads CAWSGGGGANVLTF. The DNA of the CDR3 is TGTGCCTGGAGTGGAGGGGGTGGGGCCAACGTCCTGACTTTC.